The 2 T cell receptor beta chains reported below all come from one sample, sequenced in a study of radiation and T cells in renal cell carcinoma. TCRdb's table, derived via immunoSEQ multiplex PCR, lists solely in-frame clones and lacks some. The sample has about 61,000 clones; approximately 80% are singletons. Noted time point: baseline pretreatment blood. Treatment in this sample: 15 Gy SBRT to primary tumor, nephrectomy 4 weeks later. The sample in question was blood, obtained from a patient whose treatment included radiotherapy and nephrectomy. These receptors all stem from a man aged 60 to 75 with renal cell carcinoma.

This sequence joins TRBV5-3 and TRBJ2-5; D possibly corresponds to TRBD2 (6 bases). TRBV5-3 counts as an open reading frame of uncertain function. CDR3 length: 17 amino acids. V dropped 5 bases and J dropped 4 bases, with 24 bases sitting between them. Here the CDR3 reads CARRNPGDETTRETQYF. The DNA for the CDR3 is TGTGCCAGAAGGAACCCGGGGGATGAAACGACCCGAGAGACCCAGTACTTC.

This clone was recorded a few times. The chain uses TRBV7-9 and TRBJ2-3; D unresolved. The CDR3 contains 13 residues. Trimming stripped 5 bases from V and 2 bases from J, with 8 bases between. Germline CDR1 is SEHNR and CDR2 is FQNEAQ (reference sequence). CDR3 sequence: CASSLSYTDTQYF. The CDR3 coding sequence is TGTGCCAGCAGCCTTTCCTACACAGATACGCAGTATTTT.